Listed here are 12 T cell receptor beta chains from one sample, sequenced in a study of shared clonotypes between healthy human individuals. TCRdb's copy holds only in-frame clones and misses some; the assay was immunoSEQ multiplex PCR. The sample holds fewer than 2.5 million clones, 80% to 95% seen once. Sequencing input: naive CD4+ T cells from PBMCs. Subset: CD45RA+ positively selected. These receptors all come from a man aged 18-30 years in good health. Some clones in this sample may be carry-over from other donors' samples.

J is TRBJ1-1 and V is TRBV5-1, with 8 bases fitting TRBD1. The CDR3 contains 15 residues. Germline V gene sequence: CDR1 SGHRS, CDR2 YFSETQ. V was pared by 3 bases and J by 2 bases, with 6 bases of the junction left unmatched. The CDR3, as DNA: TGCGCCAGCAGCTCCGTAACAGGGGGTAACACTGAAGCTTTCTTT. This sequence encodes CASSSVTGGNTEAFF.

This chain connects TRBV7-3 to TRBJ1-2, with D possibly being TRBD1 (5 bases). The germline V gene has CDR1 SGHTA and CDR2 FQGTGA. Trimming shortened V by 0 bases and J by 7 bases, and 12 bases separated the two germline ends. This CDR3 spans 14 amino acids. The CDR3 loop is CASSLTGREGGYTF. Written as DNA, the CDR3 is TGTGCCAGCAGCTTAACCGGCAGGGAAGGTGGCTACACCTTC.

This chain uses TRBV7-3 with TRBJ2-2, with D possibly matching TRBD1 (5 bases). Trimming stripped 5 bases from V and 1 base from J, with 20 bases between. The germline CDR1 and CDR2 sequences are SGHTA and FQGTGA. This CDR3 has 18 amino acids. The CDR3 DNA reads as TGTGCCAGCAGCCTAAATCTGGCAGGGCTACGGAACACCGGGGAGCTGTTTTTT. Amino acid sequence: CASSLNLAGLRNTGELFF.

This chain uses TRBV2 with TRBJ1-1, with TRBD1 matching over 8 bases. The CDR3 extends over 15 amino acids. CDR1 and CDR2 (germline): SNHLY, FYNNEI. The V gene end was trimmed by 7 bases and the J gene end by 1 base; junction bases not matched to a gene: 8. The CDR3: CASKIRTGTNTEAFF. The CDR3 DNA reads TGTGCCAGCAAAATTAGGACAGGGACGAACACTGAAGCTTTCTTT.

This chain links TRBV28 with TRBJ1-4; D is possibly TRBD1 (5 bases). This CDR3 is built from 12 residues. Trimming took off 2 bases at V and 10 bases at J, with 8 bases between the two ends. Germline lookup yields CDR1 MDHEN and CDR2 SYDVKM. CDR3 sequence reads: CASSLPGGKLFF. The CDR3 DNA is TGTGCCAGCAGTTTACCCGGGGGAAAACTGTTTTTT.

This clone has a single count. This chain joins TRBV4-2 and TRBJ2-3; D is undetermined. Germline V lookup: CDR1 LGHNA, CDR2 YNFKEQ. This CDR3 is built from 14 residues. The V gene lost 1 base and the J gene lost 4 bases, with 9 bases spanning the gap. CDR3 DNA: TGTGCCAGCAGCCAAGGGAAGGGCTCAGATACGCAGTATTTT. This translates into CASSQGKGSDTQYF.

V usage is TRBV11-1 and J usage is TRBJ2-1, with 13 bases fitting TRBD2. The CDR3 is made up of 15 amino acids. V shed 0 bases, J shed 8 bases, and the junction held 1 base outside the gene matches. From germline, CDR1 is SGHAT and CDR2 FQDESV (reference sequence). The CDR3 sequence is CASSLALAGGHEQFF. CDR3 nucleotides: TGTGCCAGCAGCTTAGCACTAGCGGGAGGGCATGAGCAGTTCTTC.

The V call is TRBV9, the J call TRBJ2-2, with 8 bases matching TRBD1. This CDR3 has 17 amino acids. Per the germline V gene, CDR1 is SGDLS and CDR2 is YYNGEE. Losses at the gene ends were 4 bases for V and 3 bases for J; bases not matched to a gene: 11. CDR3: CASSPKGQGWDTGELFF. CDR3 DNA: TGTGCCAGCAGCCCTAAAGGACAGGGTTGGGACACCGGGGAGCTGTTTTTT.

CDR3 sequence reads: CASSLTGTTGAGQFF. DNA of the CDR3: TGTGCCAGCAGCTTAACCGGGACTACGGGGGCGGGGCAGTTCTTC. V gene TRBV7-3 combines with J gene TRBJ2-1, with D possibly being TRBD2 (7 bases). The germline V and J ends were trimmed by 0 bases and 12 bases, with 18 bases remaining between them. The germline V gene encodes CDR1 SGHTA and CDR2 FQGTGA. The CDR3 has 15 amino acids.

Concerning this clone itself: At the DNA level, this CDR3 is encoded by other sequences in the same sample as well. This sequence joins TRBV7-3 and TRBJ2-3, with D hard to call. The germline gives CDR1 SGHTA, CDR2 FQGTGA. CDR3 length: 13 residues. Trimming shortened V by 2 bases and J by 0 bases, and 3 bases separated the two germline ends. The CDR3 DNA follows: TGTGCCAGCAGCTTAGCCAGCACAGATACGCAGTATTTT. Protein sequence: CASSLASTDTQYF.

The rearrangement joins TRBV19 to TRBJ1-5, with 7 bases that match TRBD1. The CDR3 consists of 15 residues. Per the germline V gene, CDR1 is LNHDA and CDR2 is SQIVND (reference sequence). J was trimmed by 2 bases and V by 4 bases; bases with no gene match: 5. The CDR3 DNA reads TGTGCCAGTAGTAACAGGGGAGACGGCAATCAGCCCCAGCATTTT. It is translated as CASSNRGDGNQPQHF.

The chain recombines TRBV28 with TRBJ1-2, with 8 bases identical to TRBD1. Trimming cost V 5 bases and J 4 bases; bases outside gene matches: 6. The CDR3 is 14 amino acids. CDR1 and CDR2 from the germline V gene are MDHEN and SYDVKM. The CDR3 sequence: CASSAGGGSYGYTF. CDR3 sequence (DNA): TGTGCCAGCAGTGCAGGGGGCGGGAGCTATGGCTACACCTTC.